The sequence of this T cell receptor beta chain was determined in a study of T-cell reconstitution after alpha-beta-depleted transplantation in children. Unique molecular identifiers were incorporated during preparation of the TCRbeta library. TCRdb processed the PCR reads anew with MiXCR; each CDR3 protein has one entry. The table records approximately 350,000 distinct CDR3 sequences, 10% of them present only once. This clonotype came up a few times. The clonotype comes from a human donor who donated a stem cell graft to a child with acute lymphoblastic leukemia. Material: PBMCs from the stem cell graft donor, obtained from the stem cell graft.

The CDR3 sequence is CASSFASGRTKETQYF. CDR3 DNA: TGTGCCAGCAGCTTTGCTAGCGGGAGGACGAAAGAGACCCAGTACTTC. The chain employs TRBV7-8 and TRBJ2-5; 11 bases fit TRBD2. The junction had 6 bases not matched to a gene; V was cut back by 3 bases and J by 3 bases. This CDR3 comprises 16 residues. Per germline, CDR1 SGHVS and CDR2 FQNEAQ.